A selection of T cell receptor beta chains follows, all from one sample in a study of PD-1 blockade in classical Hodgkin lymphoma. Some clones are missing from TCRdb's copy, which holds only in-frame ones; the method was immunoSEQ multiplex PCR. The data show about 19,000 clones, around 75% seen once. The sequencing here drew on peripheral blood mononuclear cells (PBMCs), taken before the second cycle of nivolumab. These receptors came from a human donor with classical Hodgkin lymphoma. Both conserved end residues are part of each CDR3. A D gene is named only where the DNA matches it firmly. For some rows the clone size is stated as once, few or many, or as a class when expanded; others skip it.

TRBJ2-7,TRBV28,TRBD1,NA,CASSSPSDRGNEQYF,TGTGCCAGCAGTTCACCTTCGGACAGGGGGAACGAGCAGTACTTC
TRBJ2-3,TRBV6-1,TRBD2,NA,CASRRTSGATDTQYF,TGTGCCAGCAGACGGACTAGCGGGGCTACAGATACGCAGTATTTT
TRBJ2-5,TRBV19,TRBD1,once,CASSIVGQGETQYF,TGTGCCAGTAGTATCGTGGGACAGGGTGAGACCCAGTACTTC
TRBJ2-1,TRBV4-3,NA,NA,CASSQGLEYNEQFF,TGCGCCAGCAGCCAAGGACTAGAGTACAATGAGCAGTTCTTC
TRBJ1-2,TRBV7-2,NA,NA,CASSSTRRAGGYTF,TGTGCCAGCAGCTCCACCCGCAGGGCGGGAGGCTACACCTTC
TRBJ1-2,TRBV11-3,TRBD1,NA,CASSPPGQAAYGYTF,TGTGCCAGCAGCCCGCCTGGACAGGCCGCTTATGGCTACACCTTC
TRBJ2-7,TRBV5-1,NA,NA,CASSRDGEQYF,TGCGCCAGCTCTCGGGACGGCGAGCAGTACTTC
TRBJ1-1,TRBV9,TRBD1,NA,CASSVQGDLNTEAFF,TGTGCCAGCAGCGTACAGGGGGATTTGAACACTGAAGCTTTCTTT
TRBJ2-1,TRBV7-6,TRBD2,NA,CASSLRTSGNEQFF,TGTGCCAGCAGCTTGAGGACTAGCGGCAATGAGCAGTTCTTC
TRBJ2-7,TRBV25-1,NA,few,CASSDTLGDYEQYF,TGTGCCAGCAGTGATACCCTGGGCGACTACGAGCAGTACTTC